This T cell receptor beta chain was observed in a study of cytomegalovirus exposure and HLA in healthy donors. Findings and limits, study-wide: 87-base-pair reads could not separate some V segments, including TRBV6-2 and TRBV6-3.

In the PCR, 60 Vbeta and 13 Jbeta primers were used. Here immunoSEQ multiplex PCR was the method, and the copy in TCRdb shows in-frame clones only, minus some. This sample's clone table lists fewer than 40,000 clones. Worth noting for this clone: Its antigen is as yet unknown.

The CDR3 contains 15 residues. Losses at the gene ends were 4 bases for V and 0 bases for J; bases not matched to a gene: 3. From germline, CDR1 is SGHAT and CDR2 FQDESV (reference sequence). The gene calls are TRBV11-1 and TRBJ2-3; 8 positions match TRBD2. The receptor's source is a woman aged 40 to 49 in good health and CMV-seropositive. Specimen: PBMCs. The CDR3 spells CASSSAGVSTDTQYF. CDR3 bases: TGTGCCAGCAGCTCAGCGGGAGTAAGCACAGATACGCAGTATTTT. Based on the CDR3 plus reference TRBV11-1 and TRBJ2-3, the full variable domain is EAEVAQSPRYKITEKSQAVAFWCDPISGHATLYWYRQILGQGPELLVQFQDESVVDDSQLPKDRFSAERLKGVDSTLKIQPAELGDSAMYLCASSSAGVSTDTQYFGPGTRLTVL.